These 6 T cell receptor beta chains originate from one sample sequenced in a study of cytomegalovirus exposure and HLA in healthy donors. PCR employed 60 Vbeta and 13 Jbeta primers. Assay used: immunoSEQ multiplex PCR; TCRdb lists only in-frame clones, some missing. The sample includes 200,000 to 250,000 clones, 85% to 90% of them seen just once. The material sequenced was PBMCs. These receptors all stem from a woman aged 18-30 years in good health and CMV-seronegative.

This chain links TRBV9 with TRBJ2-3, with D perhaps TRBD2 (5 bases). Germline V CDR1 and CDR2: SGDLS, YYNGEE. V was shortened by 0 bases and J by 4 bases, with 15 bases between the two germline ends. The CDR3 totals 16 residues. Here the CDR3 DNA reads TGTGCCAGCAGCGTAGCTGTGGTGAGGAGGCCAGATACGCAGTATTTT. Its translation: CASSVAVVRRPDTQYF.

In its sample, this clone was seen once. The CDR3 DNA sequence: TGTGCCAGCAGTTACTCGAGTGCCCCGACCGGGGAGCTGTTTTTT. Its protein is CASSYSSAPTGELFF. The V gene is TRBV6-6, the J gene TRBJ2-2; D uncertain. This CDR3 spans 15 amino acids. The germline V and J ends were trimmed by 0 bases and 5 bases, with 10 bases remaining between them. Germline CDR1 and CDR2: MNHNY and SVGAGI (reference sequence).

The V call is TRBV5-8, the J call TRBJ1-5; 8 nucleotides match TRBD1. The CDR3 consists of 17 residues. Germline loops: CDR1 SGHTS, CDR2 YDEGEE. The trim removed 0 bases at V and 9 bases at J, leaving 14 bases unmatched. The CDR3 protein is CASSLDWGQARIPPQHF. CDR3 nucleotides: TGTGCCAGCAGCTTGGACTGGGGACAGGCCAGGATCCCGCCCCAGCATTTT.

The V and J genes are TRBV9 and TRBJ1-5; a weak D match, TRBD1 (5 bases). The V gene lost 3 bases and the J gene lost 6 bases, with 16 bases spanning the gap. The CDR3 loop spans 15 amino acids. CDR1 and CDR2 from the germline V gene are SGDLS and YYNGEE. The CDR3 DNA is TGTGCCAGCAGCGGAGGAGGGGCGGGAGGTCAGCCCCAGCATTTT. Protein sequence: CASSGGGAGGQPQHF.

The chain couples TRBV7-9 to TRBJ2-1; 10 bases match TRBD2. Trimming took 1 base from V and 0 from J; bases not matched to a gene: 6. Germline CDR1 SEHNR, CDR2 FQNEAQ (reference sequence). The CDR3 consists of 18 residues. In nucleotides, the CDR3 is TGTGCCAGCAGCTTAGAACTAGCGGGGAAGAGCTCCTACAATGAGCAGTTCTTC. The encoded protein is CASSLELAGKSSYNEQFF.

J is TRBJ2-1 and V is TRBV15, with 14 bases matching TRBD2. CDR1 is LNHNV, CDR2 YYDKDF, per germline (reference sequence). V lost 1 base and J lost 0; bases outside the gene matches: 8. The CDR3 is 20 amino acids. CDR3 sequence reads: CATSRVGTSGSGGSYNEQFF. The DNA for the CDR3 is TGTGCCACCAGCAGAGTCGGGACTAGCGGGAGTGGGGGCTCCTACAATGAGCAGTTCTTC. The full variable domain, its missing parts supplied by reference TRBV15 and TRBJ2-1, is DAMVIQNPRYQVTQFGKPVTLSCSQTLNHNVMYWYQQKSSQAPKLLFHYYDKDFNNEADTPDNFQSRRPNTSFCFLDIRSPGLGDTAMYLCATSRVGTSGSGGSYNEQFFGPGTRLTVL.